The 27 T cell receptor beta chains given below trace back to one sample, sequenced in a study of CD8 T cells in ankylosing spondylitis. Their recognized antigens are unknown. TCRdb reprocessed the 5' RACE reads via MiXCR and lists one record per CDR3 protein. The sample holds roughly 490,000 distinct CDR3 sequences; roughly 5.3% are singletons and the top ten take approximately 3.5%. General study results and limits: Characteristic, it appeared, of ankylosing spondylitis blood was a TCR beta motif of fewer than 10 highly homologous variants.

The sample was blood, either unsorted or a sorted T cell fraction (not recorded which). The receptors come from a male donor with ankylosing spondylitis.

This clonotype has ten or more counts. The J gene is TRBJ2-3, the V gene TRBV29-1; no clear D gene. Trimming pared 1 base from V and 0 bases from J, leaving 14 bases between. CDR3 size: 16 residues. CDR1 and CDR2 (germline): SQVTM, ANQGSEA. CDR3 in amino acids: CSVEGSPADSTDTQYF. For the CDR3, the DNA is TGCAGCGTTGAAGGTTCCCCCGCGGACAGCACAGATACGCAGTATTTT.

This clonotype was seen at least ten times. CDR3 residues: CASSQTLSAQGGNQPQHF. The CDR3 DNA reads TGTGCCAGCAGTCAAACACTGTCGGCACAGGGAGGCAATCAGCCCCAGCATTTT. This chain joins TRBV6-6 and TRBJ1-5; D is possibly TRBD1 (6 bases). The CDR3 is 18 amino acids. Trimming took 5 bases from V and 2 from J, leaving 22 bases between them. The V gene's germline CDR1 is MNHNY and CDR2 SVGAGI (reference sequence).

This clonotype has a count of ten or more. CDR3 DNA sequence: TGTGCCAGCAGCTTACATATGCTAGCGCGGAGGTCGGATACGCAGTATTTT. It yields the protein CASSLHMLARRSDTQYF. This chain uses TRBV5-6 with TRBJ2-3, with D possibly matching TRBD2 (6 bases). The CDR3 is 17 residues long. V lost 2 bases to trimming and J lost 6 bases, with 22 bases between them. Germline loops: CDR1 SGHDT, CDR2 YYEEEE.

Ten or more counts support this clonotype. J is TRBJ2-7 and V is TRBV12-3 or TRBV12-4, with D possibly called TRBD1 or TRBD2 (6 bases each). This CDR3 comprises 14 residues. V lost 1 base and J 0 bases, leaving 7 bases between the germline ends. The CDR3 sequence: CASSLEGGSYEQYF. DNA of the CDR3: TGTGCCAGCAGTTTAGAGGGGGGCTCCTACGAGCAGTACTTC.

This clonotype was counted ten times or more. The genes are TRBV28 and TRBJ1-4; no clear D gene. The CDR3 extends over 14 amino acids. Trimming left V 3 bases short and J 3 bases short, with 8 bases between. Per the germline V gene, CDR1 is MDHEN and CDR2 is SYDVKM. The CDR3 loop is CASSLGWANEKLFF. The CDR3 DNA reads as TGTGCCAGCAGTTTGGGGTGGGCTAATGAAAAACTGTTTTTT.

This clonotype was seen ten or more times. The rearrangement joins TRBV6-6 to TRBJ1-1, with a tentative D call TRBD1 (6 bases). The germline gives CDR1 MNHNY, CDR2 SVGAGI (reference sequence). V was trimmed by 5 bases and J by 3 bases, leaving 10 bases between them. The CDR3 totals 13 residues. CDR3 residues: CASSGEGDTEAFF. DNA for the CDR3: TGTGCCAGCAGTGGGGAGGGGGACACTGAAGCTTTCTTT.

Ten or more counts support this clonotype. The rearrangement uses TRBV18 and TRBJ2-3; D perhaps matches TRBD1 (5 bases). Germline assignment: CDR1 KGHSH and CDR2 LQKENI. There are 15 residues in the CDR3. With 3 bases removed from V and 6 bases from J, the gap between germline ends came to 16 bases. The CDR3 sequence is CASSPPGMKVDTQYF. CDR3 nucleotides: TGTGCCAGCTCACCTCCAGGGATGAAGGTGGATACGCAGTATTTT. Together with reference TRBV18 and TRBJ2-3, the CDR3 gives the full variable domain: NAGVMQNPRHLVRRRGQEARLRCSPMKGHSHVYWYRQLPEEGLKFMVYLQKENIIDESGMPKERFSAEFPKEGPSILRIQQVVRGDSAAYFCASSPPGMKVDTQYFGPGTRLTVL.

This clonotype occurred many times. The CDR3 nucleotides read TGTGCCAGCAGCGGACTGCTCACAGATACGCAGTATTTT. Its translation is CASSGLLTDTQYF. The V and J genes are TRBV9 and TRBJ2-3, with D uncertain. V shed 3 bases and J shed 2 bases, with 7 bases lying between them. Germline V lookup: CDR1 SGDLS, CDR2 YYNGEE. This CDR3 region has 13 residues.

This clonotype was counted at least ten times. The genes are TRBV4-1 and TRBJ2-1, with 13 bases lining up with TRBD2. The V gene's germline CDR1 is MGHRA and CDR2 YSYEKL. The V gene end was trimmed by 2 bases and the J gene end by 10 bases; junction bases not matched to a gene: 8. The CDR3 extends over 16 amino acids. CDR3 sequence: CASSQLTSGRQREQFF. Here the CDR3 DNA reads TGCGCCAGCAGCCAACTGACTAGCGGGAGGCAGCGCGAGCAGTTCTTC.

The chain combines TRBV24-1 with TRBJ2-1; D not certain. Trimming pared 2 bases from V and 5 bases from J, leaving 18 bases between. This CDR3 has 17 amino acids. Germline V gene lookup returns CDR1 KGHDR and CDR2 SFDVKD. The CDR3 DNA sequence: TGTGCCACCAGTGATTCCCCGACGTGGGCCCTGGACAATGAGCAGTTCTTC. It encodes CATSDSPTWALDNEQFF.

This clonotype was observed many times. The V and J genes are TRBV20-1 and TRBJ1-4; unclear D gene. The V and J ends lost 0 bases and 3 bases respectively, with 5 bases between them. Per germline, CDR1 DFQATT and CDR2 SNEGSKA (reference sequence). This CDR3 is 13 amino acids long. DNA for the CDR3: TGCAGTGCTAGAGAGGTATCTAATGAAAAACTGTTTTTT. This encodes CSAREVSNEKLFF.

The sample holds many counts of this clonotype. This chain links TRBV7-2 with TRBJ2-7; TRBD2 might be the D (5 bases). CDR3 length equals 14 residues. Germline loops: CDR1 SGHTA, CDR2 FQGNSA. V lost 3 bases, J lost 2 bases, and 11 bases lay in between. The CDR3 coding sequence is TGTGCCAGCAGCTTTTCCCGAGGGACCTACGAGCAGTACTTC. Translation: CASSFSRGTYEQYF.

This clonotype has ten or more counts. The V gene is TRBV9, the J gene TRBJ1-1; D is uncertain. This CDR3 has 16 residues. Germline V gives CDR1 SGDLS, CDR2 YYNGEE. The V end lost 0 bases, the J end lost 2 bases, and 14 bases lay between the germline ends. The CDR3 DNA reads TGTGCCAGCAGCGTAGCTCCGGCACAGAGAAACACTGAAGCTTTCTTT. The encoded protein is CASSVAPAQRNTEAFF.

The chain employs TRBV4-1 and TRBJ2-1; 10 bases are a match to TRBD2. Germline V gives CDR1 MGHRA, CDR2 YSYEKL. The CDR3 has 14 residues. V lost 0 bases to trimming and J lost 15 bases; unmatched junction nucleotides: 8. The CDR3 is CASSQELTSGTSFF. Written as DNA, the CDR3 is TGCGCCAGCAGCCAAGAACTAACTAGCGGGACCTCGTTCTTC.

This clonotype was counted ten times or more. The CDR3 loop is CSARRGQTEGYTF. The DNA for the CDR3 is TGCAGTGCTAGAAGGGGACAGACTGAGGGCTACACCTTC. The rearrangement uses TRBV20-1 and TRBJ1-2; 7 bases line up with TRBD1. The CDR3 has 13 amino acids. Germline CDR1 and CDR2: DFQATT and SNEGSKA (reference sequence). V trimming: 2 bases; J trimming: 8 bases; junction bases outside the gene matches: 8.

The V call is TRBV28, the J call TRBJ2-2, with TRBD1 identical over 7 bases. Germline lookup yields CDR1 MDHEN and CDR2 SYDVKM. The CDR3 consists of 15 residues. V lost 6 bases to trimming and J lost 6 bases; unmatched junction nucleotides: 10. The CDR3 DNA follows: TGTGCCAGCAGAACACAGGGGTATAATTCCGGGGAGCTGTTTTTT. Protein product: CASRTQGYNSGELFF.

This clonotype was counted at least ten times. The rearrangement links TRBV5-1 to TRBJ2-3; D possibly corresponds to TRBD2 (6 bases). The CDR3 extends over 13 amino acids. The V end lost 6 bases, the J end lost 3 bases, and 11 bases lay between the germline ends. Per the germline V gene, CDR1 is SGHRS and CDR2 is YFSETQ. This CDR3 reads CASMLEGTDTQYF. As DNA, the CDR3 is TGCGCCAGCATGTTGGAGGGAACAGATACGCAGTATTTT.

There are many counts of this clonotype. The genes are TRBV5-1 and TRBJ1-1, with TRBD1 matching 7 bases. V trimming: 0 bases; J trimming: 5 bases; junction bases outside the gene matches: 7. There are 15 residues in the CDR3. CDR1 is SGHRS, CDR2 YFSETQ, per germline. The CDR3 nucleotides are TGCGCCAGCAGCTTGGAGTCGGGACAGAGGACTGAAGCTTTCTTT. Translating it yields CASSLESGQRTEAFF. The full variable domain, with the rest looked up from reference TRBV5-1 and TRBJ1-1, is KAGVTQTPRYLIKTRGQQVTLSCSPISGHRSVSWYQQTPGQGLQFLFEYFSETQRNKGNFPGRFSGRQFSNSRSEMNVSTLELGDSALYLCASSLESGQRTEAFFGQGTRLTVV.

This clonotype was detected many times. The rearrangement joins TRBV4-2 to TRBJ2-5, with D perhaps matching TRBD2 (7 bases). Trimming pared 4 bases from V and 10 bases from J, leaving 13 bases between. This CDR3 is 12 amino acids long. The germline V gene encodes CDR1 LGHNA and CDR2 YNFKEQ. CDR3 sequence: CASSRGGGIQYF. CDR3 coding DNA: TGTGCCAGCAGCCGAGGGGGGGGTATCCAGTACTTC.

This clonotype was seen many times. This sequence joins TRBV20-1 and TRBJ2-7, with unresolved D. The V end was cut by 5 bases, the J end by 3 bases, with 11 bases between. This CDR3 region has 12 residues. Germline CDR1 reads DFQATT; CDR2 reads SNEGSKA (reference sequence). Here the CDR3 DNA reads TGCAGTGCTCTCCGACCCGTCTACGAGCAGTACTTC. Translating gives CSALRPVYEQYF.

This clonotype has just a few counts. The V gene is TRBV5-1, the J gene TRBJ1-2, with 8 bases matching TRBD1. V lost 4 bases, J lost 7 bases, and 9 bases stayed unmatched. The CDR3 sequence is 14 residues long. The germline V gene encodes CDR1 SGHRS and CDR2 YFSETQ. For the CDR3, the DNA is TGCGCCAGCAGCGCGGACAGGGTTCAGGTTGGCTACACCTTC. Its protein product is CASSADRVQVGYTF.

Ten or more counts support this clonotype. The rearrangement joins TRBV20-1 to TRBJ2-7; D gene unclear. Trimming took off 0 bases at V and 3 bases at J, with 18 bases between the two ends. This CDR3 is 16 amino acids long. Germline V lookup: CDR1 DFQATT, CDR2 SNEGSKA (reference sequence). CDR3 DNA sequence: TGCAGTGCTAGAGATTTGTTGGGTGGAAATGGCTACGAGCAGTACTTC. The encoded protein is CSARDLLGGNGYEQYF.

This clonotype was detected ten times or more. CDR3 sequence reads: CASTTGLSSYNSPLHF. DNA of the CDR3: TGTGCCAGCACCACAGGCTTGAGCTCCTATAATTCACCCCTCCACTTT. The chain recombines TRBV9 with TRBJ1-6; TRBD1 might be the D (5 bases). Trimming cost V 6 bases and J 0 bases, with 13 bases left between them. Looked up from germline, CDR1 is SGDLS and CDR2 is YYNGEE. The CDR3 loop spans 16 amino acids.

This clonotype was counted a few times. This chain's CDR3 is CSGFWGSGTSTDTQYF. CDR3 nucleotides: TGCAGTGGTTTCTGGGGGAGCGGGACAAGCACAGATACGCAGTATTTT. V gene TRBV20-1 combines with J gene TRBJ2-3; a possible D gene is TRBD2 (7 bases). The CDR3 extends over 16 amino acids. Germline CDR1 DFQATT, CDR2 SNEGSKA (reference sequence). Between the trimmed V and J ends, which lost 7 bases and 0 bases, there was a span of 20 bases.

This clonotype was counted at least ten times. The V and J genes are TRBV4-3 and TRBJ2-7, with D uncertain. Germline loops: CDR1 LGHNA, CDR2 YSLEER. CDR3 length equals 13 residues. Trimming stripped 0 bases from V and 9 bases from J, with 12 bases between. The CDR3 DNA reads as TGCGCCAGCAGCCAAGATTCGGGCACAGTGCAGTACTTC. Translating gives CASSQDSGTVQYF.

This clonotype was counted ten times or more. The V call is TRBV4-3, the J call TRBJ2-1, with 12 bases lining up with TRBD1. V was clipped by 4 bases and J by 1 base; unmatched bases: 8. The length of the CDR3 is 18 residues. Per germline, CDR1 LGHNA and CDR2 YSLEER. In nucleotides, the CDR3 is TGCGCCAGCAGCCTGTTCCGGGACAGGGGGCTATCCTACAATGAGCAGTTCTTC. Protein product: CASSLFRDRGLSYNEQFF.

This clonotype was seen at least ten times. The rearrangement links TRBV5-1 to TRBJ2-2; tentative D call: TRBD2 (5 bases). In germline, CDR1 is SGHRS, CDR2 YFSETQ. This CDR3 is built from 14 residues. V was shortened by 4 bases and J by 6 bases, with 13 bases between the two germline ends. In nucleotides, the CDR3 is TGCGCCAGCAGCCTAAAACTAGTTCCCGGGGAGCTGTTTTTT. As protein: CASSLKLVPGELFF.